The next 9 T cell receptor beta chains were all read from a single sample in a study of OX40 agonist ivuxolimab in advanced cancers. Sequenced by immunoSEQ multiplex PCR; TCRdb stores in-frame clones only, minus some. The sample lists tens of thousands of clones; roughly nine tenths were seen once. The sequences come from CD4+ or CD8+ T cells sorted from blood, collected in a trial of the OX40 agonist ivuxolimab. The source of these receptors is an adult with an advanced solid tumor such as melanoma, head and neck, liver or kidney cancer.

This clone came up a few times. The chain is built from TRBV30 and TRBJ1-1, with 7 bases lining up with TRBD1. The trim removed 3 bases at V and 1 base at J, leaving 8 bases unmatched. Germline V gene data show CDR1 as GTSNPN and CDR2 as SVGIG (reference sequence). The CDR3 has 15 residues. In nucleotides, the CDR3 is TGTGCCTGGAGAGGGGGCGCGTTTTGGAACACTGAAGCTTTCTTT. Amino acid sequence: CAWRGGAFWNTEAFF.

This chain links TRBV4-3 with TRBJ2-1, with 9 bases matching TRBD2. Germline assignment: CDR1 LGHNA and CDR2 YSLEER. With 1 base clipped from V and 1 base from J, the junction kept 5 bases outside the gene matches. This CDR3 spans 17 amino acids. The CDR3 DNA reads TGCGCCAGCAGCCAAGGGCCTAGCGGGGAGTCCTACAATGAGCAGTTCTTC. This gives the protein CASSQGPSGESYNEQFF.

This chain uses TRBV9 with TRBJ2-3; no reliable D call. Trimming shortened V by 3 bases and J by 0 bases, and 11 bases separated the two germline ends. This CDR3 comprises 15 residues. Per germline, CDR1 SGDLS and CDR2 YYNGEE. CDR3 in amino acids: CASSALPRSTDTQYF. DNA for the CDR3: TGTGCCAGCAGCGCCCTACCCCGTAGCACAGATACGCAGTATTTT.

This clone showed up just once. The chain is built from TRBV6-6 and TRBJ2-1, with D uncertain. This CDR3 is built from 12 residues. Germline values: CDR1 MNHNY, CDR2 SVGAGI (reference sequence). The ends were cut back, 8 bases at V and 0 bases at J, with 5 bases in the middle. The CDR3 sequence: CASAPSYNEQFF. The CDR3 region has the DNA TGTGCCAGCGCCCCCTCCTACAATGAGCAGTTCTTC.

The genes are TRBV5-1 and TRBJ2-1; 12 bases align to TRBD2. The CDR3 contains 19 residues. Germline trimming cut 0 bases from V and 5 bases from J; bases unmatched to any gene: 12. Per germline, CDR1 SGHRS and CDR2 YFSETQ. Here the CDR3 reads CASSLANRVRTSGDNEQFF. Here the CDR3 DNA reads TGCGCCAGCAGCTTGGCAAACCGAGTTAGGACTAGCGGGGACAATGAGCAGTTCTTC.

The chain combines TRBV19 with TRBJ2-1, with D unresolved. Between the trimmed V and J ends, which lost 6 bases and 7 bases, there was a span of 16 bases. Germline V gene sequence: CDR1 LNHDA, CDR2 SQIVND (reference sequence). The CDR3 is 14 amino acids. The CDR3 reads CASSLPFHGNEQFF. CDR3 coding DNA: TGTGCCAGTAGCCTACCCTTCCATGGGAATGAGCAGTTCTTC.

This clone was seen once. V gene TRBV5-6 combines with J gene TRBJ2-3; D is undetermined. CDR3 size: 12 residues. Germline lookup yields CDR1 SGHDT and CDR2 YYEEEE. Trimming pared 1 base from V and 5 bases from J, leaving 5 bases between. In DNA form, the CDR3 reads TGTGCCAGCAGCTTGCTCGGAGATACGCAGTATTTT. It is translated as CASSLLGDTQYF. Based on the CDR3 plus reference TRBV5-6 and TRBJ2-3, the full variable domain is DAGVTQSPTHLIKTRGQQVTLRCSPKSGHDTVSWYQQALGQGPQFIFQYYEEEERQRGNFPDRFSGHQFPNYSSELNVNALLLGDSALYLCASSLLGDTQYFGPGTRLTVL.

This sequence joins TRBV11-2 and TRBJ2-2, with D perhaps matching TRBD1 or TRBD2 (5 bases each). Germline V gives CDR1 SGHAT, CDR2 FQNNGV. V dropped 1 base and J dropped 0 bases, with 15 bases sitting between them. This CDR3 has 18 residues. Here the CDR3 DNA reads TGTGCCAGCAGCTTAGCCCCGGGGCTCGGAACGAACACCGGGGAGCTGTTTTTT. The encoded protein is CASSLAPGLGTNTGELFF.

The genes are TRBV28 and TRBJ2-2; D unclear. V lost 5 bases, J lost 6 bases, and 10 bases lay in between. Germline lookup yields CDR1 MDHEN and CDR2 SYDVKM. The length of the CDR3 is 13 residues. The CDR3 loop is CASSLIDSGELFF. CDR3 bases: TGTGCCAGCAGTCTGATTGACTCCGGGGAGCTGTTTTTT.